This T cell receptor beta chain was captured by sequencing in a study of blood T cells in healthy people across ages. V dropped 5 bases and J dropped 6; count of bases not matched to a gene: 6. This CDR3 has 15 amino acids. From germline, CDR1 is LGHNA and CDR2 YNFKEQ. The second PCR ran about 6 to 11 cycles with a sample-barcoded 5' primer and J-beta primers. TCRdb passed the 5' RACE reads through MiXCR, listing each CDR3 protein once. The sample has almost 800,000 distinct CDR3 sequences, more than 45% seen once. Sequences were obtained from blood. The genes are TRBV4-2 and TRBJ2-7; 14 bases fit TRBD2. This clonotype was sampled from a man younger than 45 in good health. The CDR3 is CASSRGLAGDAEQYF. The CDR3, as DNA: TGTGCCAGCAGCAGGGGACTAGCGGGAGATGCCGAGCAGTACTTC.